Listed below are T cell receptor beta chains from one sample, sequenced in a study of CD8+ T cells in alopecia areata. Sequenced by immunoSEQ multiplex PCR; TCRdb stores in-frame clones only, minus some. This sample has nearly 95,000 clones; about 70% occur once, and the top ten carry approximately 15%. This material consisted of CD8+ T cells sorted from blood, taken around week 46, from a patient treated with tofacitinib. Source of these receptors: a human donor with alopecia areata. Both conserved end residues are part of each CDR3. A D gene is named only where the DNA matches it firmly. Expanded clones get a size class; other rows say once, few or many, or leave the size out.

v_gene,j_gene,abundance,d_gene,CDR3nt,CDR3aa
TRBV25-1,TRBJ1-1,-,-,TGTGCCAGCAGTGATAACCGGAACACTGAAGCTTTCTTT,CASSDNRNTEAFF
TRBV9,TRBJ2-7,-,TRBD2,TGTGCCAGCAGCCTCGGGACTAGCGGGGAGCAGTACTTC,CASSLGTSGEQYF
TRBV6-5,TRBJ1-2,once,-,TGTGCCAGCAGTTCCGCGGCCGTGGAGGGCTACACCTTC,CASSSAAVEGYTF
TRBV13,TRBJ2-7,-,-,TGTGCCAGCAGCGCCCAATCCTACGAGCAGTACTTC,CASSAQSYEQYF
TRBV19,TRBJ1-4,-,-,TGTGCCAGTAGTAAATTGGGGCGAGCGGATGAAAAACTGTTTTTT,CASSKLGRADEKLFF
TRBV16,TRBJ1-2,-,-,TGTGCCAGCAGCCTAGTGACCAACTATGGCTACACCTTC,CASSLVTNYGYTF
TRBV4-3,TRBJ1-1,-,-,TGCGCCAGCAGCCAAGGGCCAGGGGCGAACACTGAAGCTTTCTTT,CASSQGPGANTEAFF
TRBV30,TRBJ1-2,-,-,TGTGCCTGGAGTCAAAACCGACAGGAAGGTGACTATGGCTACACCTTC,CAWSQNRQEGDYGYTF
TRBV11-2,TRBJ2-5,-,-,TGTGCCAGCCTCTGGGGGGAGACCCAGTACTTC,CASLWGETQYF
TRBV13,TRBJ2-1,-,TRBD1,TGTGCCAGCAGCTCTCTGGACAGGGGCAGAATCAATGAGCAGTTCTTC,CASSSLDRGRINEQFF